Following are 25 T cell receptor beta chains from one sample sequenced in a study of technical replicates of blood from several donors. Sequencing used immunoSEQ multiplex PCR; TCRdb keeps in-frame clones, though not all of them. This sample has 74,000 or so clones, with around 90% found just once. Source material: T cells isolated from PBMCs. These receptors were collected from a human donor in good health.

The J gene is TRBJ2-3, the V gene TRBV7-3; the match to TRBD2 covers 10 bases. This CDR3 is built from 15 residues. Germline CDR1 reads SGHTA; CDR2 reads FQGTGA. The ends lost 3 bases at V and 2 bases at J; junction bases unmatched: 2. CDR3 in amino acids: CASSFSGGFTDTQYF. CDR3 nucleotide sequence: TGTGCCAGCAGCTTTAGCGGGGGGTTCACAGATACGCAGTATTTT.

V is TRBV30 and J is TRBJ2-1, with 11 bases matching TRBD2. Looked up from germline, CDR1 is GTSNPN and CDR2 is SVGIG (reference sequence). The CDR3 is 14 residues long. V shed 3 bases, J shed 9 bases, and the junction held 7 bases outside the gene matches. CDR3 in amino acids: CAWRASGRLGEQFF. The CDR3 bases are TGTGCCTGGAGGGCTAGCGGGAGGTTAGGTGAGCAGTTCTTC. Full variable domain (outside the CDR3, taken from reference TRBV30 and TRBJ2-1): SQTIHQWPATLVQPVGSPLSLECTVEGTSNPNLYWYRQAAGRGLQLLFYSVGIGQISSEVPQNLSASRPQDRQFILSSKKLLLSDSGFYLCAWRASGRLGEQFFGPGTRLTVL.

This clone was seen only once. The genes are TRBV11-2 and TRBJ2-7; 13 bases are a match to TRBD2. This CDR3 has 16 residues. V was clipped by 3 bases and J by 4 bases; unmatched bases: 6. CDR1 and CDR2 (germline): SGHAT, FQNNGV. The CDR3 DNA reads as TGTGCCAGCAGCTTCCCGGGACTAGCGGGATATTACGAGCAGTACTTC. It specifies CASSFPGLAGYYEQYF.

This chain joins TRBV28 and TRBJ1-1; D gene uncertain. The CDR3 contains 16 residues. V lost 8 bases and J 7 bases, leaving 26 bases between the germline ends. In germline, CDR1 is MDHEN, CDR2 SYDVKM. The CDR3 loop reads CASSPLDGGQSGEAFF. The CDR3 DNA follows: TGTGCCAGCTCCCCCCTAGACGGCGGGCAAAGTGGTGAAGCTTTCTTT.

V and J are TRBV21-1 and TRBJ1-5; the DNA was not used to check the table's D call, TRBD1. TRBV21-1 is reported as a pseudogene. The CDR3 sequence is 19 residues long. The CDR3 DNA follows: TGTGCCAGCAGTCCCATAACAAAAAAGAACCCAGGGGGCAATCAGCCCCAGCATTTT. It translates to CASSPITKKNPGGNQPQHF.

This chain joins TRBV5-1 and TRBJ2-7; D ambiguous. There are 11 residues in the CDR3. The V end lost 2 bases, the J end lost 3 bases, and 3 bases lay between the germline ends. Germline V CDR1 and CDR2: SGHRS, YFSETQ. CDR3 DNA: TGCGCCAGCAGCTTCAACTACGAGCAGTACTTC. Encoded protein: CASSFNYEQYF.

CDR3 residues: CASSYETSGSSYEQYF. As DNA, the CDR3 is TGTGCCAGCAGTTACGAGACTAGCGGGAGTTCCTACGAGCAGTACTTC. The chain is built from TRBV6-5 and TRBJ2-7; TRBD2 matches at 12 bases. The CDR3 runs to 16 residues. Germline loops: CDR1 MNHEY, CDR2 SVGAGI. The V gene end was trimmed by 2 bases and the J gene end by 1 base; junction bases not matched to a gene: 3.

The rearrangement uses TRBV5-6 and TRBJ1-1; 7 bases match TRBD1. The CDR3 has 13 residues. Unmatched junction bases numbered 2, after V lost 2 bases and J lost 4 bases. CDR1 and CDR2 from the germline V gene are SGHDT and YYEEEE. The CDR3 region is CASSFDRATEAFF. The CDR3 nucleotides read TGTGCCAGCAGCTTCGACAGGGCCACTGAAGCTTTCTTT.

The V and J genes are TRBV5-4 and TRBJ1-2; unclear D gene. CDR3 length: 10 residues. V gave up 4 bases and J gave up 10 bases, with 8 bases separating them. Germline V gene sequence: CDR1 SGHNT, CDR2 YYREEE (reference sequence). In DNA, the CDR3 is TGTGCCAGCAGCATCCGGGACTACACCTTC. This encodes CASSIRDYTF. Full variable domain (rest looked up from reference TRBV5-4 and TRBJ1-2): ETGVTQSPTHLIKTRGQQVTLRCSSQSGHNTVSWYQQALGQGPQFIFQYYREEENGRGNFPPRFSGLQFPNYSSELNVNALELDDSALYLCASSIRDYTFGSGTRLTVV.

The count of this clone is one. The chain combines TRBV7-9 with TRBJ1-4, with D perhaps matching TRBD1 (5 bases). The CDR3 runs to 15 residues. Trimming left V 0 bases short and J 1 base short, with 6 bases between. CDR1 is SEHNR, CDR2 FQNEAQ, per germline (reference sequence). CDR3 region: CASSLAGETNEKLFF. The CDR3 nucleotides are TGTGCCAGCAGCTTAGCAGGGGAAACTAATGAAAAACTGTTTTTT. The full variable domain, completed using reference TRBV7-9 and TRBJ1-4, is DTGVSQNPRHKITKRGQNVTFRCDPISEHNRLYWYRQTLGQGPEFLTYFQNEAQLEKSRLLSDRFSAERPKGSFSTLEIQRTEQGDSAMYLCASSLAGETNEKLFFGSGTQLSVL.

V usage is TRBV9 and J usage is TRBJ2-7; 10 bases line up with TRBD1. The CDR3 sequence is 13 residues long. The V gene's germline CDR1 is SGDLS and CDR2 YYNGEE. The V and J ends lost 2 bases and 6 bases, in that order; junction bases with no gene match: 2. This CDR3 reads CASSVGQGSEQYF. The CDR3 coding sequence is TGTGCCAGCAGCGTGGGACAGGGGTCCGAGCAGTACTTC.

The DNA of the CDR3 is TGCGCCAGCAGCGCCCGGACAGGGGATGGGAACGGCTACACCTTC. Protein: CASSARTGDGNGYTF. The chain recombines TRBV5-1 with TRBJ1-2; 9 bases fit TRBD1. The CDR3 spans 15 residues. Trimming at V came to 4 bases and at J to 8 bases, leaving 12 bases not matched to a gene. Germline V CDR1 and CDR2: SGHRS, YFSETQ.

Regarding this clone: This specimen includes other DNA sequences encoding the same CDR3. This chain connects TRBV4-1 to TRBJ1-1; TRBD1 matches at 7 bases. Germline V gives CDR1 MGHRA, CDR2 YSYEKL. The CDR3 is 14 residues long. V lost 1 base to trimming and J lost 4 bases; unmatched junction nucleotides: 3. The CDR3: CASSQGQGSTEAFF. CDR3 sequence (DNA): TGCGCCAGCAGCCAAGGACAGGGTAGCACTGAAGCTTTCTTT.

This rearrangement joins TRBV28 to TRBJ1-1; D remains unclear. V lost 0 bases and J 5 bases, leaving 7 bases between the germline ends. This CDR3 comprises 13 residues. In germline, CDR1 is MDHEN, CDR2 SYDVKM. CDR3 nucleotide sequence: TGTGCCAGCAGTTTATGGTCGGGGACTGAAGCTTTCTTT. This translates into CASSLWSGTEAFF.

The table lists this clone with a count of one. The chain uses TRBV11-2 and TRBJ2-1, with TRBD1 as a possible D gene (6 bases). The CDR3 contains 14 residues. CDR1 and CDR2 (germline): SGHAT, FQNNGV. Trimming took 5 bases from V and 5 from J, leaving 13 bases between them. CDR3 sequence reads: CASSLQGLNNEQFF. The CDR3 DNA reads as TGTGCCAGCAGCCTACAGGGTCTGAACAATGAGCAGTTCTTC.

The chain combines TRBV6-4 with TRBJ2-2; D is possibly TRBD1 (6 bases). The length of the CDR3 is 13 residues. V was trimmed by 8 bases and J by 13 bases, leaving 20 bases between them. The germline V gene encodes CDR1 MRHNA and CDR2 SNTAGT. The CDR3, as DNA: TGTGCCAGCGCCGCCGACAGGACGGCCCGGCTGTTTTTT. Translation gives CASAADRTARLFF.

The chain uses TRBV4-2 and TRBJ2-7; D unclear. Trimming left V 1 base short and J 2 bases short, with 12 bases between. This CDR3 is 15 amino acids long. The germline gives CDR1 LGHNA, CDR2 YNFKEQ. Here the CDR3 DNA reads TGTGCCAGCAGCCAAGGTGTAGCAATACCCTACGAGCAGTACTTC. It codes for CASSQGVAIPYEQYF.

The chain uses TRBV4-3 and TRBJ1-2; 8 positions match TRBD1. CDR3 length: 15 amino acids. Germline CDR1 is LGHNA and CDR2 is YSLEER. V lost 3 bases to trimming and J lost 3 bases; unmatched junction nucleotides: 6. The CDR3 region has the DNA TGCGCCAGCAGCCATTTACCGGGACAGGACTATGGCTACACCTTC. It specifies CASSHLPGQDYGYTF.

V usage is TRBV7-2 and J usage is TRBJ2-5, with D hard to call. The V and J ends lost 5 bases and 2 bases respectively, with 6 bases between them. CDR3 length equals 12 residues. Germline values: CDR1 SGHTA, CDR2 FQGNSA. CDR3 sequence reads: CASSPTQETQYF. The DNA of the CDR3 is TGTGCCAGCAGCCCAACTCAAGAGACCCAGTACTTC.

There are a few counts of this clone. The chain has TRBV19 and TRBJ1-2; D gene ambiguous. Germline V lookup: CDR1 LNHDA, CDR2 SQIVND (reference sequence). The germline V and J ends were trimmed by 2 bases and 2 bases, with 6 bases remaining between them. This CDR3 has 13 amino acids. The CDR3 protein is CASSIQMNYGYTF. Here the CDR3 DNA reads TGTGCCAGTAGTATACAGATGAACTATGGCTACACCTTC.

The genes are TRBV5-1 and TRBJ2-5; perhaps TRBD1 as D (6 bases). Trimming shortened V by 6 bases and J by 4 bases, and 19 bases separated the two germline ends. This CDR3 has 15 amino acids. Looked up from germline, CDR1 is SGHRS and CDR2 is YFSETQ. The CDR3 loop is CASNRDGIQGETQYF. For the CDR3, the DNA is TGCGCCAGCAATCGGGACGGCATACAGGGAGAGACCCAGTACTTC.

This rearrangement joins TRBV19 to TRBJ2-7; 7 nucleotides line up with TRBD1. After removal of 6 bases from V and 4 bases from J, the junction contained 9 bases not matched to a gene. This CDR3 is built from 14 residues. CDR1 is LNHDA, CDR2 SQIVND, per germline (reference sequence). CDR3 DNA sequence: TGTGCCAGTAGGCCGGGACAGCAACCTTACGAGCAGTACTTC. Protein product: CASRPGQQPYEQYF.

V gene TRBV18 combines with J gene TRBJ1-2; D is perhaps TRBD1 (5 bases). Trimming removed 3 bases from V and 8 bases from J, with 19 bases in between. This CDR3 is 15 amino acids long. Germline CDR1 reads KGHSH; CDR2 reads LQKENI. The CDR3 reads CASSPGGPAPEGYTF. CDR3 nucleotides: TGTGCCAGCTCACCGGGGGGACCGGCTCCAGAGGGCTACACCTTC.

The CDR3 is CASSTGQHQLNTEAFF. The DNA for the CDR3 is TGTGCCAGCAGCACAGGACAGCACCAATTGAACACTGAAGCTTTCTTT. This rearrangement joins TRBV7-3 to TRBJ1-1; D is possibly TRBD1 (6 bases). The length of the CDR3 is 16 residues. Trimming pared 5 bases from V and 0 bases from J, leaving 16 bases between. Per the germline V gene, CDR1 is SGHTA and CDR2 is FQGTGA.

V is TRBV5-1 and J is TRBJ2-2, with 15 positions matching TRBD2. The V segment lost 4 bases and the J segment 1 base; nucleotides outside the gene matches: 11. This CDR3 region has 20 residues. Germline-derived CDR1 and CDR2 are SGHRS and YFSETQ. The chain's CDR3 is CASSVPGLAGGWVNTGELFF. The CDR3 DNA reads as TGCGCCAGCAGCGTCCCGGGACTAGCGGGAGGATGGGTGAACACCGGGGAGCTGTTTTTT.